One and the same sample provided the 17 T cell receptor beta chains below, sequenced in a study of T cells in Graves' hyperthyroidism and ophthalmopathy. TCR beta CDR3 regions were amplified from RNA transcripts. HTBI primers drove first-round RT-PCR of the TCR CDR3. TCRdb called the multiplex PCR reads again in MiXCR, with one record for every CDR3 protein. Of 270,000 or so distinct CDR3 sequences listed, about 25% were seen once; the top ten hold about a quarter. Sequenced: blood. These receptors were obtained from a man aged 35-49 years with Graves' hyperthyroidism that later progressed to Graves' ophthalmopathy.

Many counts were recorded for this clonotype. V is TRBV11-1 and J is TRBJ2-5, with D possibly called TRBD1 or TRBD2 (6 bases each). V shed 8 bases and J shed 4 bases, with 14 bases lying between them. The CDR3 has 13 amino acids. Germline CDR1 SGHAT, CDR2 FQDESV (reference sequence). The CDR3 coding sequence is TGTGCCAGCGGGGGGCAACCGGGAGAGACCCAGTACTTC. Translation gives CASGGQPGETQYF.

This clonotype was found many times. The rearrangement links TRBV7-2 to TRBJ1-1, with D maybe TRBD1 (5 bases). The V and J ends lost 1 base and 8 bases respectively, with 17 bases between them. Germline CDR1 is SGHTA and CDR2 is FQGNSA. The CDR3 consists of 15 residues. This chain's CDR3 is CASSLEQGVKTEAFF. DNA of the CDR3: TGTGCCAGCAGCTTAGAGCAGGGCGTGAAAACCGAAGCTTTCTTT.

The table lists this clonotype with a count of one. The V gene is TRBV7-9, the J gene TRBJ2-5; no reliable D call. The ends were cut back, 3 bases at V and 0 bases at J, with 8 bases in the middle. The CDR3 extends over 14 amino acids. Germline V CDR1 and CDR2: SEHNR, FQNEAQ (reference sequence). CDR3 residues: CASSLTAYQETQYF. CDR3 nucleotide sequence: TGTGCCAGCAGCTTGACGGCGTACCAAGAGACCCAGTACTTC.

This clonotype was counted many times. The chain carries TRBV20-1 and TRBJ1-5, with TRBD1 identical over 7 bases. J gave up 5 bases and V 0 bases, and 13 bases lay outside the gene matches. The germline CDR1 and CDR2 sequences are DFQATT and SNEGSKA (reference sequence). This CDR3 comprises 17 residues. CDR3 bases: TGCAGTGCTAGAGATCCCCGAGAGACAGGGTACTATCAGCCCCAGCATTTT. As protein: CSARDPRETGYYQPQHF.

V and J are TRBV30 and TRBJ1-1; D remains unclear. The CDR3 length is 11 residues. Germline loops: CDR1 GTSNPN, CDR2 SVGIG (reference sequence). Trimming removed 4 bases from V and 8 bases from J, with 11 bases in between. In DNA, the CDR3 is TGTGCCTGGAAACCCGACCCAGAAGCTTTCTTT. This gives the protein CAWKPDPEAFF.

CDR3 DNA sequence: TGTGCCAGCAGTGATACTAGCAGGGAACCCTACGAGCAGTACTTC. This gives the protein CASSDTSREPYEQYF. The rearrangement links TRBV6-2 or TRBV6-3 to TRBJ2-7, with TRBD2 as a possible D gene (6 bases). The CDR3 covers 15 residues. Trimming stripped 5 bases from V and 2 bases from J, with 16 bases between. CDR1 is MNHEY, CDR2 SVGEGT, per germline.

This clonotype was counted ten times or more. V usage is TRBV4-1 and J usage is TRBJ2-5; 8 bases are shared with TRBD2. The CDR3 runs to 17 residues. The J segment lost 4 bases and the V segment lost 0 bases, leaving 10 bases of the junction unmatched. Germline lookup yields CDR1 MGHRA and CDR2 YSYEKL. The CDR3 DNA is TGCGCCAGCAGCCAAGAGCTAAGGGCGGGAGGTGGAGAGACCCAGTACTTC. Protein product: CASSQELRAGGGETQYF.

The gene calls are TRBV18 and TRBJ1-5, with 12 bases matching TRBD1. The V segment lost 6 bases and the J segment 6 bases; nucleotides outside the gene matches: 15. The CDR3 is made up of 18 amino acids. The V gene's germline CDR1 is KGHSH and CDR2 LQKENI. The CDR3: CASSLMPIRDRGLQPQHF. The CDR3 DNA follows: TGTGCCAGCTCGCTCATGCCTATCCGGGACAGGGGGCTTCAGCCCCAGCATTTT.

This clonotype was observed at least ten times. CDR3 residues: CATSRSKGNNYGYTF. The CDR3 bases are TGTGCCACCAGCAGAAGTAAGGGAAATAACTATGGCTACACCTTC. The chain uses TRBV15 and TRBJ1-2; D call uncertain. Germline V lookup: CDR1 LNHNV, CDR2 YYDKDF (reference sequence). There are 15 residues in the CDR3. V was trimmed by 2 bases and J by 1 base, leaving 11 bases between them.

The rearrangement links TRBV6-1 to TRBJ2-5; 11 positions match TRBD1. Germline CDR1 is MNHNS and CDR2 is SASEGT. V was clipped by 8 bases and J by 5 bases; unmatched bases: 10. The CDR3 sequence is 15 residues long. The CDR3 DNA reads as TGTGCCAGCTACCGGGACAGGGGGTTTGGGGAGACCCAGTACTTC. Its translation: CASYRDRGFGETQYF.

The chain employs TRBV6-1 and TRBJ1-1, with D unresolved. This CDR3 comprises 15 residues. CDR1 is MNHNS, CDR2 SASEGT, per germline. Trimming removed 2 bases from V and 0 bases from J, with 10 bases in between. CDR3: CASSELGRMNTEAFF. In nucleotides, the CDR3 is TGTGCCAGCAGTGAACTGGGCAGGATGAACACTGAAGCTTTCTTT.

This clonotype was counted many times. This chain joins TRBV9 and TRBJ1-6; D is unclear. The CDR3 loop spans 14 amino acids. Looked up from germline, CDR1 is SGDLS and CDR2 is YYNGEE. V lost 0 bases, J lost 4 bases, and 5 bases lay in between. The CDR3 DNA reads as TGTGCCAGCAGCGTAGAACAGTATAATTCACCCCTCCACTTT. Translation gives CASSVEQYNSPLHF.

This clonotype was picked up many times. V is TRBV20-1 and J is TRBJ1-2; 7 bases are shared with TRBD1. V lost 6 bases, J lost 4 bases, and 14 bases stayed unmatched. CDR1 is DFQATT and CDR2 is SNEGSKA in the germline V gene (reference sequence). This CDR3 contains 15 residues. As DNA, the CDR3 is TGCAGTGCCAGGGGTTGGGAGCGGGACAGCTATGGCTACACCTTC. Amino acid sequence: CSARGWERDSYGYTF.

This clonotype was seen repeatedly, ten times or more. The rearrangement uses TRBV20-1 and TRBJ2-4; 11 bases agree with TRBD2. V shed 1 base, J shed 8 bases, and the junction held 7 bases outside the gene matches. The CDR3 is 15 residues long. Germline CDR1 and CDR2: DFQATT and SNEGSKA (reference sequence). The CDR3 loop is CSARGGTSGWDIQYF. DNA of the CDR3: TGCAGTGCTAGAGGAGGGACTAGCGGATGGGACATTCAGTACTTC.

V usage is TRBV6-5 and J usage is TRBJ2-5; D is perhaps TRBD2 (5 bases). CDR1 and CDR2 (germline): MNHEY, SVGAGI. The CDR3 totals 15 residues. Trimming shortened V by 6 bases and J by 4 bases, and 18 bases separated the two germline ends. The CDR3 sequence: CASSLVVGVVETQYF. The CDR3 region has the DNA TGTGCCAGCAGCTTAGTCGTGGGAGTGGTAGAGACCCAGTACTTC.

This clonotype was detected a few times. The chain uses TRBV20-1 and TRBJ2-7; unclear D gene. CDR3 length equals 14 residues. Deletions cut 5 bases from V and 0 bases from J, with 14 bases between. Germline lookup yields CDR1 DFQATT and CDR2 SNEGSKA (reference sequence). Written as DNA, the CDR3 is TGCAGTGCTTACAGTGAATTGGGCTCCTACGAGCAGTACTTC. Protein sequence: CSAYSELGSYEQYF.

The J gene is TRBJ2-5, the V gene TRBV6-2 or TRBV6-3, with D unclear. Trimming cost V 4 bases and J 3 bases, with 6 bases left between them. The germline V gene has CDR1 MNHEY and CDR2 SVGEGT. The CDR3 consists of 12 residues. The CDR3 protein is CASSSIEETQYF. In DNA form, the CDR3 reads TGTGCCAGCAGTTCCATAGAAGAGACCCAGTACTTC.